This T cell receptor (beta chain) came from a study of T-cell memory formation after mild COVID-19. Study overall: Largely, the TCR clusters proved donor specific.

TCRdb redid the calling of the 5' RACE reads with MiXCR, one entry per CDR3 protein. This table holds 400,000 or so distinct CDR3 sequences, around a fifth found once. With 6 bases removed from V and 7 bases from J, the gap between germline ends came to 13 bases. CDR3 length equals 14 residues. Germline CDR1 and CDR2: MNHNS and SASEGT. This clonotype has just a few counts. Specimen: PBMCs or a T cell subset sorted from them (not recorded which). This clonotype originated in an adult woman who had mild COVID-19 (a few samples of this study predate the infection). Cell type and time point are not known. The chain links TRBV6-1 to TRBJ1-6, with a tentative D call TRBD1 (5 bases). The CDR3 loop reads CASRSGTENSPLHF. In nucleotides, the CDR3 is TGTGCCAGCAGGTCCGGGACGGAGAATTCACCCCTCCACTTT.